This TCR beta chain emerged from a study of OX40 agonist ivuxolimab in advanced cancers. Study-level background: Dose-escalation cases comprised hepatocellular carcinoma, melanoma, renal cell or head and neck cancer.

V lost 4 bases and J lost 4; bases outside the gene matches: 1. The germline gives CDR1 SGHNT, CDR2 YENEEA. The CDR3 spans 12 residues. Only in-frame clones appear in the TCRdb table, and some are missing; sequencing was by immunoSEQ multiplex PCR. Seen here are tens of thousands of clones, about nine tenths observed once, and the top ten hold roughly 0.51%. About this clone itself: Its antigen is still unknown. Other DNA variants within this sample encode the same CDR3.

Study-wide results and caveats: More expanded clones were found, on average, in CD8+ than in CD4+ T cells. CD4+ and CD8+ blood T cells expanded clonally by week 6 at 0.1 to 3.0 mg/kg. Expanded peripheral T cells had an undetermined antigen specificity.

This chain joins TRBV11-3 and TRBJ2-7; TRBD2 aligns across 7 bases. The sequences come from CD4+ or CD8+ T cells sorted from blood, collected in a trial of the OX40 agonist ivuxolimab. This clonotype was obtained from an adult with an advanced solid tumor such as melanoma, head and neck, liver or kidney cancer. The CDR3 sequence is CASSSGGYEQYF. For the CDR3, the DNA is TGTGCCAGCAGCTCGGGAGGATACGAGCAGTACTTC.